This TCR beta chain was identified during a study of blood T cell repertoires in COVID-19. In the original analysis: Using reference gene primer amplification, nucleated cell counts were estimated. Generated by immunoSEQ multiplex PCR, the TCRdb table keeps only in-frame clones and is missing some. V and J calls and clone size are those listed in that table; D and trimming were worked out from the DNA. The table has some 360,000 clones, around nine tenths seen once; the top ten hold approximately 0.93%. The CDR3 has 16 amino acids. V gave up 2 bases and J gave up 3 bases; unmatched junction bases: 4. Germline CDR1 is MNHNY and CDR2 is SVGAGI (reference sequence).

Sequenced material: PBMCs or T cells enriched from blood (not recorded which). V is TRBV6-6 and J is TRBJ1-3; 10 nucleotides line up with TRBD1. This receptor was identified in a woman aged 30 to 39 who had been exposed to COVID-19. Here the CDR3 DNA reads TGTGCCAGCAGTTACCGGACAGGGGGAGGTGGAAACACCATATATTTT. Protein product: CASSYRTGGGGNTIYF.